This is a list of T cell receptor beta chains from one sample in a study of graft-versus-host responses after intestinal transplantation. The protocol was immunoSEQ multiplex PCR, while the TCRdb copy is restricted to in-frame clones and leaves out a portion. The sample includes tens of thousands of clones, around nine tenths of them seen just once. Here the sequenced sample was ileum tissue, taken 350 to 400 days after transplant. Receptors originate from a human patient who received an intestinal transplant, so some T cells may come from the graft donor. Both conserved end residues are part of each CDR3. Each record gives: J gene, V gene, CDR3 protein.

TRBJ2-5	TRBV29-1	CSVVRTGETQYF
TRBJ1-5	TRBV6-5	CASSVRVGQPQHF
TRBJ2-1	TRBV7-8	CASSLEAGSSYNEQFF
.	TRBV10-3	CAISEYRPPFYEQYF
TRBJ2-1	TRBV5-6	CASSRLEGSGQFF
TRBJ2-2	TRBV27	CASSLHRGLYTGELFF
TRBJ2-5	TRBV29-1	CSVERGEETQYF
TRBJ2-3	TRBV1	CTSSQASGGAADTQYF
TRBJ1-6	TRBV10-1	CASSEGVRSPTAHF
TRBJ2-5	TRBV4-1	CASSRLLTGGRETQYF
TRBJ2-3	TRBV13	CASSLGSGGPDTQYF
TRBJ2-1	TRBV5-1	CASSPGPGGHEQFF
TRBJ2-5	TRBV13	CASRGGGGETQYF
TRBJ2-7	TRBV6-1	CASSEARSSYEQYF
TRBJ1-5	TRBV10-3	CAIWTGYVWGESVDSNQHQHF
TRBJ1-1	TRBV28	CASSPAGGQLQMNTEAFF
TRBJ1-4	TRBV4-1	CASSQVHRGDEKLFF
TRBJ1-1	TRBV6-5	CASSYSRDSVNTEAFF
TRBJ1-5	TRBV19	CASSIDGGSGQPQHF
TRBJ2-4	TRBV7-8	CASRGGLAKNIQYF
TRBJ2-4	TRBV4-1	CASSQTKNIQYF
TRBJ1-5	TRBV5-4	CASSLMGDTQPQHF
.	TRBV7-8	CASSLLSGTSGSEQYF
TRBJ2-1	TRBV21-1	CASSKGGGWDYNEQFF
TRBJ1-6	TRBV2	CASSEVNRDNNSPLHF
.	TRBV28	CASSPTGLAGTKPYEQYF
TRBJ2-5	TRBV4-1	CASSQDRGGGAQYF
TRBJ1-1	TRBV5-6	CASSFRQPNTEAFF
TRBJ2-7	TRBV5-1	CASSTQGAYNYEQYF
TRBJ2-2	TRBV11-2	CASSRDGNTGELFF
TRBJ2-5	TRBV7-3	CASSFSNQETQYF
TRBJ2-1	TRBV7-9	CASSLHSDRGLGYNEQFF
TRBJ2-7	TRBV28	CASSIAGEVYEQYF
TRBJ2-1	TRBV9	CASSTGTYNEQFF
TRBJ1-5	TRBV6-5	CASSYFQGPNQPQHF
TRBJ1-2	TRBV7-9	CASSSGVWDMDGYTF
TRBJ2-3	TRBV14	CASSQAGEDTQYF
TRBJ1-6	TRBV5-5	CASSFGQANSPLHF
TRBJ2-1	TRBV7-6	CASSLGQGAPHNEQFF
TRBJ2-3	TRBV5-1	CASSWDREADTQYF
TRBJ1-1	TRBV7-6	CASSAQGWTHKNTEAFF
TRBJ1-1	TRBV18	CASSPLGTGGLNTEAFF
TRBJ2-7	TRBV2	CASGETASYEQYF